This entry describes one TCR beta chain. As yet, its antigen is unknown. Together with a sample-barcoded 5' primer, a J-beta primer mix was included in a second PCR lasting about 6 to 12 cycles. TCRdb fed the 5' RACE reads into MiXCR, producing one record per CDR3 protein. The sample consists of over 1,500,000 distinct CDR3 sequences, around half of them appearing once. Each donor gave around 9.6 milliliters of peripheral blood. The data are from a study of blood T cells in healthy people across ages. Study outcomes and limitations: The authors considered diversity estimates from one million T cells to be underestimates. The study lacked donor CMV status, which possibly confounded expanded clonotype changes.

The source of this sequence is a woman in her thirties or forties in good health. Sequenced sample: blood.

CDR3 loop: CASSLFLGLAGSSYNEQFF. The CDR3 DNA reads as TGTGCCAGCAGCTTGTTTCTAGGACTAGCGGGGAGCTCCTACAATGAGCAGTTCTTC. V and J are TRBV5-4 and TRBJ2-1, with 12 bases aligning to TRBD2. Germline CDR1 is SGHNT and CDR2 is YYREEE (reference sequence). J lost 0 bases, V lost 1 base, and 8 bases had no gene match. This CDR3 has 19 amino acids.